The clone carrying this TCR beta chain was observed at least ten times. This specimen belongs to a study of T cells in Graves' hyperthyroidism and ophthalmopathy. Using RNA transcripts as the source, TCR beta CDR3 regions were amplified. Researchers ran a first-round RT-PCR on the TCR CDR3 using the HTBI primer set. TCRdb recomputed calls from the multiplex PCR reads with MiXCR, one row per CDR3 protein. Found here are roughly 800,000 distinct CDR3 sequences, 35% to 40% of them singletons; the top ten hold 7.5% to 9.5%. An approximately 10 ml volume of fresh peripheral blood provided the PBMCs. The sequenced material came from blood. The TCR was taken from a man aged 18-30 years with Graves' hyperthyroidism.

The CDR3 DNA sequence: TGTGCCAGTAGTGGGGCAGGGGCTAACACCGGGGAGCTGTTTTTT. The encoded protein is CASSGAGANTGELFF. J is TRBJ2-2 and V is TRBV19, with D perhaps TRBD1 (6 bases). In germline, CDR1 is LNHDA, CDR2 SQIVND (reference sequence). With 5 bases removed from V and 2 bases from J, the gap between germline ends came to 12 bases. The CDR3 totals 15 residues.